The sequence of this T cell receptor beta chain was determined in a study of cytomegalovirus exposure and HLA in healthy donors. Whole-study findings and limits: A later analysis linked 15,000 to 20,000 TCR beta sequences to HLA alleles at 0.05 false discovery rate. Researchers reported in a later analysis that a missense DCLRE1C variant was tied to TCR beta V- and J-gene trimming.

The PCR contained 60 Vbeta and 13 Jbeta primers. Original methodology: Roughly 12 million of 70 million to 80 million unique TCR beta chains were shared, per a later count. The repertoire was sequenced with immunoSEQ multiplex PCR; TCRdb's copy has only in-frame clones and lacks some. Clonal size and the V and J genes are those of that table, whereas D and trimming came from the DNA. The sample has fewer than 100,000 clones; 76% are singletons. This clone was observed a few times. Antigen specificity is unknown. This CDR3 is 15 amino acids long. Trimming removed 0 bases at V and 4 bases at J, with 10 bases between. Germline V gives CDR1 SGHNT, CDR2 YENEEA.

Sequencing used PBMCs. This receptor was taken from a man aged 40-55 years in good health and CMV-seronegative. The chain carries TRBV11-3 and TRBJ2-1; a possible D gene is TRBD2 (6 bases). The CDR3 reads CASSLDGRGYNEQFF. Written as DNA, the CDR3 is TGTGCCAGCAGCTTAGACGGGAGAGGTTACAATGAGCAGTTCTTC.